The 17 T cell receptor beta chains given below trace back to one sample, sequenced in a study of identical twins. Using its own MiXCR run on the 5' RACE reads, TCRdb lists one record per CDR3 protein. Here the sample spans some 1,700,000 distinct CDR3 sequences, under 35% being singletons. The sequenced material came from cord blood. Receptors were obtained from a newborn girl in good health.

This clonotype was observed at least ten times. V is TRBV20-1 and J is TRBJ2-4, with no clear D. CDR3 size: 11 residues. V lost 0 bases and J lost 9, with 6 bases in between. Germline lookup yields CDR1 DFQATT and CDR2 SNEGSKA (reference sequence). DNA for the CDR3: TGCAGTGCTAGAGATTGGAGCATTCAGTACTTC. Its translation: CSARDWSIQYF.

At least ten counts were recorded for this clonotype. The chain couples TRBV28 to TRBJ2-5, with D perhaps matching TRBD1 or TRBD2 (5 bases each). The CDR3 has 11 amino acids. The V end lost 2 bases, the J end lost 11 bases, and 9 bases lay between the germline ends. CDR1 is MDHEN, CDR2 SYDVKM, per germline. The CDR3 nucleotides are TGTGCCAGCAGTTTAATGGGGGAGCAGTACTTC. As protein: CASSLMGEQYF.

The chain combines TRBV21-1 with TRBJ2-1. The J call is uncertain, as TRBJ2-7 better fits the DNA end. TRBV21-1 is a pseudogene segment. This CDR3 region has 16 residues. This CDR3 reads CASSKGSSPSYNEQYF. The CDR3 region has the DNA TGTGCCAGCAGCAAAGGGTCTTCCCCCTCCTACAATGAGCAGTACTTC.

This rearrangement joins TRBV18 to TRBJ1-6, with 9 bases matching TRBD1. CDR1 is KGHSH and CDR2 is LQKENI in the germline V gene. There are 17 residues in the CDR3. Losses at the gene ends were 6 bases for V and 7 bases for J; bases not matched to a gene: 13. The CDR3 DNA is TGTGCCAGCTCTCCTATCCGCACAGGGACAGGGAATTCACCCCTCCACTTT. Translated, it gives CASSPIRTGTGNSPLHF.

The table lists this clonotype with a few counts. The rearrangement links TRBV6-6 to TRBJ1-3; D unclear. The length of the CDR3 is 15 residues. From germline, CDR1 is MNHNY and CDR2 SVGAGI (reference sequence). V gave up 4 bases and J gave up 2 bases, with 12 bases separating them. In DNA form, the CDR3 reads TGTGCCAGCAGTTCTTACCGGGGAGCTGGAAACACCATATATTTT. Protein sequence: CASSSYRGAGNTIYF.

CDR3 region: CASTWGRGTDTQYF. The DNA for the CDR3 is TGTGCCAGCACGTGGGGGAGAGGCACAGATACGCAGTATTTT. This rearrangement joins TRBV7-2 to TRBJ2-3; D tentatively fits TRBD1 or TRBD2 (5 bases each). CDR1 is SGHTA, CDR2 FQGNSA, per germline. Trimming shortened V by 7 bases and J by 1 base, and 12 bases separated the two germline ends. The CDR3 length is 14 residues.

This clonotype was picked up a small number of times. The chain joins TRBV10-3 to TRBJ1-6, with unresolved D. Germline-derived CDR1 and CDR2 are ENHRY and SYGVKD. The CDR3 spans 13 residues. V lost 4 bases and J 6 bases, leaving 7 bases between the germline ends. CDR3 sequence: CAISGVSNSPLHF. The CDR3 DNA follows: TGTGCCATCAGTGGAGTGTCTAATTCACCCCTCCACTTT.

This clonotype turned up a few times. The chain combines TRBV12-3 or TRBV12-4 with TRBJ2-6; no clear D gene. This CDR3 spans 18 amino acids. Between the trimmed V and J ends, which lost 6 bases and 1 base, there was a span of 19 bases. The CDR3 bases are TGTGCCAGCAGCTTGGGGTATTTATGGTTTTCTGGGGCCAACGTCCTGACTTTC. Translating it yields CASSLGYLWFSGANVLTF.

The V gene is TRBV4-1, the J gene TRBJ1-5; 7 nucleotides agree with TRBD1. J lost 2 bases, V lost 6 bases, and 7 bases had no gene match. The CDR3 length is 15 residues. Germline-derived CDR1 and CDR2 are MGHRA and YSYEKL. CDR3 amino acids: CASSRFTGGNQPQHF. CDR3 bases: TGCGCCAGCAGTCGCTTTACAGGGGGCAATCAGCCCCAGCATTTT.

The chain couples TRBV20-1 to TRBJ1-1, with D possibly being TRBD1 (5 bases). CDR1 and CDR2 (germline): DFQATT, SNEGSKA (reference sequence). The ends were cut back, 1 base at V and 3 bases at J, with 12 bases in the middle. The CDR3 covers 14 residues. The CDR3: CSARAPLGDTEAFF. CDR3 bases: TGCAGTGCTAGAGCGCCTCTGGGGGACACTGAAGCTTTCTTT.

The chain recombines TRBV6-1 with TRBJ1-2; D remains ambiguous. This CDR3 contains 17 residues. The germline CDR1 and CDR2 sequences are MNHNS and SASEGT. Trimming took off 5 bases at V and 2 bases at J, with 21 bases between the two ends. DNA for the CDR3: TGTGCCAGCAGTCCCGCCCCCTGGGGTGGGTGGAACTATGGCTACACCTTC. The encoded protein is CASSPAPWGGWNYGYTF.

The table lists this clonotype with a few counts. This chain joins TRBV7-9 and TRBJ2-3; maybe TRBD2 (6 bases). This CDR3 has 17 residues. The germline V gene encodes CDR1 SEHNR and CDR2 FQNEAQ (reference sequence). V was trimmed by 2 bases and J by 4 bases, leaving 19 bases between them. The chain's CDR3 is CASSLRLLREYPDTQYF. In DNA form, the CDR3 reads TGTGCCAGCAGCTTACGGCTATTACGGGAGTACCCAGATACGCAGTATTTT.

This rearrangement joins TRBV28 to TRBJ2-7, with D hard to call. The V and J ends lost 2 bases and 10 bases respectively, with 15 bases between them. The CDR3 loop spans 13 amino acids. CDR1 MDHEN and CDR2 SYDVKM come from the germline V gene. DNA of the CDR3: TGTGCCAGCAGTTTACCAATAGGAGAGGCCCAGTACTTC. As protein: CASSLPIGEAQYF.

This clonotype was found a few times. This may come from a read error, since a much larger clone is one base off. This chain joins TRBV20-1 and TRBJ2-7; no reliable D call. CDR3 length: 12 amino acids. Looked up from germline, CDR1 is DFQATT and CDR2 is SNEGSKA (reference sequence). V gave up 6 bases and J gave up 7 bases, with 16 bases separating them. Here the CDR3 reads CSALTFYNEQYF. As DNA, the CDR3 is TGCAGTGCCCTGACTTTTTACAATGAGCAGTACTTC.

This clonotype was observed a single time. This sequence joins TRBV5-8 and TRBJ1-4; 7 positions agree with TRBD1. J was trimmed by 3 bases and V by 3 bases; bases with no gene match: 8. Per the germline V gene, CDR1 is SGHTS and CDR2 is YDEGEE. This CDR3 spans 16 amino acids. The CDR3 region has the DNA TGTGCCAGCAGCTCCGGACAGGCCCGGGCTAATGAAAAACTGTTTTTT. Amino acids: CASSSGQARANEKLFF.

The chain is built from TRBV7-9 and TRBJ2-1; 7 bases are shared with TRBD2. Trimming at V came to 2 bases and at J to 2 bases, leaving 6 bases not matched to a gene. The CDR3 is made up of 16 amino acids. CDR1 and CDR2 from the germline V gene are SEHNR and FQNEAQ (reference sequence). The CDR3: CASSLSAGKAYNEQFF. The CDR3, as DNA: TGTGCCAGCAGCTTATCAGCGGGAAAGGCCTACAATGAGCAGTTCTTC.

This clonotype was counted a few times. V usage is TRBV5-1 and J usage is TRBJ1-2, with D possibly matching TRBD1 (6 bases). Deletions cut 0 bases from V and 5 bases from J, with 11 bases between. Germline lookup yields CDR1 SGHRS and CDR2 YFSETQ. The CDR3 consists of 14 residues. This chain's CDR3 is CASSLDRVFYGYTF. DNA of the CDR3: TGCGCCAGCAGCTTGGACAGGGTATTTTATGGCTACACCTTC.